This T cell receptor (beta chain) was retrieved from a study of T cells in Graves' hyperthyroidism and ophthalmopathy. Study observations and caveats: Ophthalmopathy was model-predicted a median around seven months pre-onset. Ophthalmopathy and stable hyperthyroidism were told apart by a 13 V-J model.

This clonotype was seen repeatedly, ten times or more. Antigen: not known. Criteria for exclusion of patients were uncontrolled infection, other autoimmune disease, pregnancy or lactation. PBMCs were derived from around 10 ml fresh peripheral blood. Amplification targeted TCR beta CDR3 regions from RNA transcripts. HTBI primers were employed in a first-round RT-PCR of the TCR CDR3. TCRdb passed the multiplex PCR reads through MiXCR, listing each CDR3 protein once. The repertoire has hundreds of thousands of distinct CDR3 sequences, over 15% of them found once; the top ten carry about 29%. This receptor was taken from a woman younger than 30 with Graves' ophthalmopathy. The source material was blood.

The CDR3, as DNA: TGTGCCAGCAGTTTCAGGCCAAACCAGAACTATGGCTACACCTTC. Its translation is CASSFRPNQNYGYTF. This chain links TRBV12-3 or TRBV12-4 with TRBJ1-2; D is ambiguous. The CDR3 sequence is 15 residues long. Deletions cut 3 bases from V and 2 bases from J, with 13 bases between.